The T cell receptor (beta chain) described here comes from a study of OX40 agonist ivuxolimab in advanced cancers. The study, taken as a whole, reports: Clonal expansion among partial responders at 0.1-3.0 mg/kg ranked near the lowest.

A word on this clone: Its antigen is unidentified.

Clones were read by immunoSEQ multiplex PCR, and TCRdb kept only the in-frame ones, dropping some. Here the sample spans under 55,000 clones, roughly 84% being singletons. This TCR came from an adult with an advanced solid tumor such as melanoma, head and neck, liver or kidney cancer. This sample comprised CD4+ or CD8+ T cells sorted from blood, obtained in a trial of the OX40 agonist ivuxolimab.

DNA for the CDR3: TGTGCCAGCAGAGTAGGGGCCTACGAGCAGTACTTC. Its translation: CASRVGAYEQYF. The rearrangement links TRBV6-5 to TRBJ2-7, with TRBD1 as a possible D gene (5 bases). CDR3 length: 12 amino acids. V lost 6 bases and J 2 bases, leaving 8 bases between the germline ends. Looked up from germline, CDR1 is MNHEY and CDR2 is SVGAGI.